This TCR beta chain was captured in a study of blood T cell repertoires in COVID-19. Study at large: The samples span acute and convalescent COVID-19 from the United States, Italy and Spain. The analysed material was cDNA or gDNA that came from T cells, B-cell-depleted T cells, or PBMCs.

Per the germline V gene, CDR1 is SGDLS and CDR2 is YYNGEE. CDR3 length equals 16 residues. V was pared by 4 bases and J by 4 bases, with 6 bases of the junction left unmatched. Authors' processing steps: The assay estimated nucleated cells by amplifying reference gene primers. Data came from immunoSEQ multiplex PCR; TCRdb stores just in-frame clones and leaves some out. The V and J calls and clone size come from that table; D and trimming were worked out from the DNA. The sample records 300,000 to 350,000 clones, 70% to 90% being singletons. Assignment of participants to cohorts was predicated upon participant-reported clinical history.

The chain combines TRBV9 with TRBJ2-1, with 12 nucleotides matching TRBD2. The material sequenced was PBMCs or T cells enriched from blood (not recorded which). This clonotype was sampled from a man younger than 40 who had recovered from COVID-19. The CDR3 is CASSPRTSGAYNEQFF. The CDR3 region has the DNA TGTGCCAGCAGCCCCCGGACTAGCGGGGCATACAATGAGCAGTTCTTC.